The rows below give T cell receptor beta chains drawn from one sample of a study of T cells in localized non-small cell lung cancer. Measured with immunoSEQ multiplex PCR; TCRdb has only the in-frame clones, and not every one. Among 15,000 to 25,000 clones listed, about 90% were seen once. Source: peripheral blood, taken before any cancer treatment. Source of these receptors: a male donor older than 55 with stage I squamous cell lung carcinoma. Each CDR3 is given with its conserved first and last residue. D genes are given only for firm matches. Clone size is not always given. Where it is, it says once, few, many or a class for expanded clones.

D gene	V gene	J gene	clone size	CDR3 protein	CDR3 DNA
-	TRBV11-2	TRBJ2-3	-	CASSLGGSTDTQYF	TGTGCCAGCAGCTTAGGCGGGAGCACAGATACGCAGTATTTT
TRBD1	TRBV25-1	TRBJ2-5	-	CASSEEGRGRPETQYF	TGTGCCAGCAGTGAAGAGGGCAGGGGGCGCCCGGAGACCCAGTACTTC
TRBD1	TRBV7-9	TRBJ1-5	-	CASSLGRGTGDQPQHF	TGTGCCAGCAGCTTAGGGCGTGGGACAGGGGATCAGCCCCAGCATTTT
TRBD1	TRBV18	TRBJ2-3	-	CASSPQGQLWADTQYF	TGTGCCAGCTCACCACAGGGACAGTTGTGGGCAGATACGCAGTATTTT
-	TRBV6-1	TRBJ2-2	-	CASSERAGTTTGELFF	TGTGCCAGCAGTGAAAGGGCCGGGACAACCACCGGGGAGCTGTTTTTT
-	TRBV14	TRBJ1-1	-	CASSQVGRTTAFF	TGTGCCAGCAGCCAAGTAGGGCGAACGACGGCTTTCTTT
TRBD1	TRBV4-3	TRBJ1-2	few	CASSQGEGGDYGYTF	TGCGCCAGCAGCCAAGGGGAAGGGGGCGACTATGGCTACACCTTC
-	TRBV28	TRBJ2-3	-	CASSPRTTADTQYF	TGTGCCAGCAGTCCCCGGACTACCGCAGATACGCAGTATTTT
TRBD1	TRBV28	TRBJ1-4	-	CASLPGQKVATNEKLFF	TGTGCCAGCCTTCCGGGACAGAAAGTTGCAACTAATGAAAAACTGTTTTTT
-	TRBV7-8	TRBJ1-3	-	CASSVSTGNTIYF	TGTGCCAGCAGCGTATCCACGGGAAACACCATATATTTT
TRBD1	TRBV10-2	TRBJ2-7	-	CASTPQGDSYEQYF	TGCGCCAGCACCCCTCAGGGGGACTCCTACGAGCAGTACTTC
-	TRBV9	TRBJ2-1	-	CASSADSNEQFF	TGTGCCAGCAGCGCCGATTCCAATGAGCAGTTCTTC
-	TRBV29-1	TRBJ1-2	-	CSVVSGDRSYGYTF	TGCAGCGTTGTGTCGGGGGATCGCAGCTATGGCTACACCTTC
-	TRBV7-9	TRBJ1-1	-	CASSLGMNTEAFF	TGTGCCAGCAGCTTAGGCATGAACACTGAAGCTTTCTTT
-	TRBV14	TRBJ2-5	-	CASSRTTGTQYF	TGTGCCAGCAGCCGGACCACAGGCACCCAGTACTTC
-	TRBV7-9	TRBJ2-1	-	CASSLVGGGPSNEQFF	TGTGCCAGCAGCTTAGTAGGGGGAGGGCCCTCCAATGAGCAGTTCTTC
TRBD2	TRBV7-8	TRBJ2-2	once	CASSEDGMGLAHANTGELFF	TGTGCCAGCAGCGAGGATGGTATGGGACTAGCGCACGCGAACACCGGGGAGCTGTTTTTT
TRBD2	TRBV7-9	TRBJ2-1	-	CASSFASGRGGEQFF	TGTGCCAGCAGCTTTGCTAGCGGGAGGGGGGGTGAGCAGTTCTTC
TRBD1	TRBV7-7	TRBJ2-3	-	CASSLGTGGDTQYF	TGTGCCAGCAGCTTAGGGACAGGGGGAGATACGCAGTATTTT
TRBD2	TRBV29-1	TRBJ2-3	once	CSVEIAGAPSTDTQYF	TGCAGCGTTGAAATAGCGGGAGCCCCTAGCACAGATACGCAGTATTTT
-	TRBV28	TRBJ1-3	-	CASSLAAPRQTGNTIYF	TGTGCCAGCAGTTTAGCTGCCCCTAGACAGACTGGAAACACCATATATTTT
TRBD1	TRBV9	TRBJ1-1	-	CASSASRTGTGNTEAFF	TGTGCCAGCAGCGCCTCTCGTACCGGGACAGGTAACACTGAAGCTTTCTTT